This entry is about one T cell receptor (beta chain). The antigen is unknown. This entry comes from a study of STAT3 mutations in large granular lymphocyte leukemia. Whole-study context: Immunosuppressive therapy was given to more than half of T-LGLL patients.

Overall study results and limits: After therapy, about 35% of the 18 patients switched clonotypes, all new clones STAT3 wild type. At least one immunodominant TCR beta clonotype appeared in every T-cell large granular lymphocyte leukemia patient. A small but highly pathogenic clone may have been missed.

Clones were sequenced by immunoSEQ multiplex PCR, and TCRdb holds only the in-frame ones, with some missing. The data contain 8,500 to 11,000 clones, nearly 90% of them singletons. The germline V gene encodes CDR1 LGHNA and CDR2 YSLEER. Germline trimming cut 1 base from V and 2 bases from J; bases unmatched to any gene: 8. CDR3 length: 18 residues. The sequence was collected from a man in his 60s with T-cell large granular lymphocyte leukemia. Some clones in this sample may be carry-over from other donors' samples. The chain combines TRBV4-3 with TRBJ2-7; TRBD2 matches 13 bases. Sequencing was performed on peripheral blood mononuclear cells. CDR3 residues: CASSQGPQTSGRAYEQYF. The CDR3 region has the DNA TGCGCCAGCAGCCAAGGGCCCCAAACTAGCGGGAGGGCCTACGAGCAGTACTTC.